This record covers a single T cell receptor (beta chain). The antigen this receptor binds is unknown. Base-call qualities are not available, and no considerably larger clone is one nucleotide away. The CDR3 regions of human TCRbeta chains were subjected to immunosequencing. The authors processed their data as follows. Repertoire TCRs were matched against a reference library of SARS-CoV-2-specific TCRs generated with the MIRA antigen-specificity platform. Breadth was defined as the fraction of unique TCRs that were SARS-CoV-2-associated, and depth was defined as the fraction of total T cells that were SARS-CoV-2-associated. Using the MIRA data, each spike-specific TCR was assigned both to the spike region to which the TCR was reactive and to a CD4 or CD8 class. Log10-transformed breadth and depth values were compared by one-way ANOVA with Sidak's multiple comparisons tests. TCRdb stores this immuneACCESS table with in-frame sequences only. Part of the clones is absent; in the studies checked, under half of the shortfall reflects unresolved V genes, and no reason is known for the rest. Clone size and the V and J calls come from that table; the DNA yielded D and trimming. For this sample there are some 96,000 clones; around nine tenths appear just once. The ten largest account for 16% of the sample.

This sample was taken from a study of T cell responses to AZD1222 COVID-19 vaccine (dated by TCRdb to the early 2020s). Describing the broader study: TCR sequencing covered over 230 trial participants: 200 to 220 given two doses of AZD1222 and about 26 given two doses of MenACWY control vaccine. Enrollment into the trials was organized by age into subgroups of 18-55, 56-69 and 70-plus years, and those subgroups contained about 160, 30 and 59 TCR-sequenced participants, respectively.

The CDR3 covers 15 residues, taking in both the cysteine and the phenylalanine. This entry keeps only the CDR3 DNA: 45 bases, framed from base 1. V loses 2 bases at its end and J loses 6 bases; junction bases beyond the gene matches: 7. Based on the germline V gene, the CDR1 and CDR2 sequences are MRHNA and SNTAGT. On the study overall, not on this receptor specifically: Participants were mostly white British, with more females than males. The authors suggested clonal diversity may have been underestimated. In the small 56-69-year group, the increase in depth fell short of significance, most likely because of low power. Epitopes outside the regions mutated in the B.1.351 and B.1.1.7 variants were reportedly recognized by nearly half of the unique spike-specific TCRs. Conclusions about previously exposed vaccinees are limited, since just a handful of AZD1222 recipients were seropositive for SARS-CoV-2 at baseline. A significant rise in spike-specific TCR breadth and depth was observed after two AZD1222 doses relative to day 0 and relative to MenACWY recipients. Because no samples from the day 14 peak response were available, repertoires could be characterized only after the peak T cell response. The vaccine-associated CD4 TCRs covered the entire spike protein, and the dominant responses fell in regions 160-218 and 743-854.

This sample's time point label indicates: about 28 days (+/-7) after the second vaccine dose. AZD1222 recipients whose second dose came at about 4 weeks and those whose second dose came at about 12 weeks were combined into one group, since spike-specific TCR depth and breadth did not differ between the two schedules. Vaccinee samples came from UK trials COV001 and COV002, including a single-blind randomized controlled phase 2/3 trial of AZD1222 (ChAdOx1 nCoV-19) in healthy adults. For TCRbeta chain sequencing, PBMC samples were collected from trial participants at day 0 and at day 28 after the second dose.

Sequences were derived from peripheral blood, sampled 28 days after the second AZD1222 dose. The chain couples TRBV6-4 to TRBJ2-1, with 7 junctional bases fitting TRBD2. The clonotype comes from an adult who received the AZD1222 COVID-19 vaccine. The nucleotides are TGTGCCAGCAGTGACCGGGCGGGAGCGGCCAATGAGCAGTTCTTC. Translated, it gives CASSDRAGAANEQFF.